One sample yielded the 25 T cell receptor beta chains listed below, sequenced in a study of blood T cells in healthy people across ages. Combining a sample-barcoded 5' primer with a J-beta primer mix, a second PCR ran for roughly 6 to 12 cycles. TCRdb reprocessed the 5' RACE reads with MiXCR, giving one entry per CDR3 protein. The data hold about 730,000 distinct CDR3 sequences, with roughly 44% observed a single time. Source material: blood. These receptors came from a woman aged 55 to 70 in good health.

In the case of this clonotype: A much larger clone differs from this one at a single base, so this may be a read error. The final CDR3 position lacks the conserved phenylalanine or tryptophan, pointing to a likely read error. This chain links TRBV4-3 with TRBJ2-1; the D is unclear. Trimming pared 1 base from V and 12 bases from J, leaving 7 bases between. The germline CDR1 and CDR2 sequences are LGHNA and YSLEER. The CDR3 contains 11 residues. CDR3 protein: CASSQAKGQFL. The DNA for the CDR3 is TGCGCCAGCAGCCAAGCGAAGGGGCAGTTCTTA.

The chain has TRBV12-3 or TRBV12-4 and TRBJ2-2; TRBD2 matches at 9 bases. J was trimmed by 3 bases and V by 1 base; bases with no gene match: 6. This CDR3 contains 17 residues. CDR3 DNA sequence: TGTGCCAGCAGTTTAGAGAGGACTAGCGAATACACCGGGGAGCTGTTTTTT. Its translation is CASSLERTSEYTGELFF.

About this clonotype itself: One end of the junction fails to match germline, which may point to a read error. The CDR3 sequence: CAGSLMGGAATDTQYF. The DNA of the CDR3 is TGTGCCGGCAGTTTAATGGGAGGGGCGGCCACAGATACGCAGTATTTT. The gene calls are TRBV27 and TRBJ2-3, with TRBD2 matching over 7 bases. In germline, CDR1 is MNHEY, CDR2 SMNVEV (reference sequence). This CDR3 spans 16 amino acids.

The rearrangement uses TRBV20-1 and TRBJ2-7; D perhaps matches TRBD2 (6 bases). Judging by the DNA end, TRBJ2-5 fits better; the J call may be wrong. Germline V gene sequence: CDR1 DFQATT, CDR2 SNEGSKA (reference sequence). The CDR3 loop spans 11 amino acids. DNA of the CDR3: TGCAGTGAACCAGCGGGAGAGACCCAGTACTTC. Translation: CSEPAGETQYF.

This clonotype was seen a handful of times. CDR3 protein: CASRIGRGSQETQYF. The CDR3 coding sequence is TGCGCCAGCAGAATTGGCCGGGGGTCCCAAGAGACCCAGTACTTC. The gene calls are TRBV5-1 and TRBJ2-5; possible D gene TRBD2, 6 bases. V shed 5 bases and J shed 1 base, with 15 bases lying between them. The CDR3 has 15 amino acids. The germline CDR1 and CDR2 sequences are SGHRS and YFSETQ.

This clonotype has just one count. The chain has TRBV10-1 and TRBJ1-4; D may be TRBD1 (6 bases). There are 14 residues in the CDR3. Trimming cost V 3 bases and J 8 bases, with 13 bases left between them. In germline, CDR1 is WNHNN, CDR2 SYGVQD (reference sequence). The CDR3 nucleotides are TGCGCCAGCAGTGAAGGGGGACTCCAAGAAAAACTGTTTTTT. It yields the protein CASSEGGLQEKLFF.

This clonotype was observed a handful of times. The chain uses TRBV3-1 and TRBJ2-5, with 7 positions matching TRBD2. This CDR3 comprises 14 residues. The V gene's germline CDR1 is LGHDT and CDR2 YNNKEL (reference sequence). Trimming removed 1 base from V and 4 bases from J; junction bases left unmatched: 3. The CDR3 DNA sequence: TGTGCCAGCAGCCAAGGGTCTAGCGGAGAGACCCAGTACTTC. This gives the protein CASSQGSSGETQYF.

The rearrangement uses TRBV5-1 and TRBJ2-5; 7 bases agree with TRBD2. Germline CDR1 is SGHRS and CDR2 is YFSETQ. With V trimmed by 3 bases and J by 11 bases, 7 bases remained unmatched. The length of the CDR3 is 12 residues. The CDR3 DNA is TGCGCCAGCAGCTCGTCTAGCGGCCAGCAGTACTTC. Its translation is CASSSSSGQQYF.

This chain joins TRBV4-2 and TRBJ2-1, with D perhaps TRBD1 (6 bases). V was cut by 0 bases and J by 3 bases, with 12 bases left in between. Germline V gives CDR1 LGHNA, CDR2 YNFKEQ. The CDR3 has 16 amino acids. In DNA form, the CDR3 reads TGTGCCAGCAGCCAAGAACTCAGGGGCGACTACAATGAGCAGTTCTTC. It yields the protein CASSQELRGDYNEQFF.

This rearrangement joins TRBV5-5 to TRBJ1-2, with D uncertain. The CDR3 is 14 residues long. Trimming cost V 4 bases and J 2 bases, with 12 bases left between them. The germline V gene has CDR1 SGHKS and CDR2 YYEKEE (reference sequence). The CDR3 reads CASSTPTQNYGYTF. Written as DNA, the CDR3 is TGTGCCAGCAGCACCCCGACACAGAACTATGGCTACACCTTC.

This clonotype has a count of ten or more. This rearrangement joins TRBV3-1 to TRBJ2-6; D call uncertain. This CDR3 spans 14 amino acids. Germline loops: CDR1 LGHDT, CDR2 YNNKEL (reference sequence). Trimming removed 4 bases from V and 2 bases from J, with 6 bases in between. The CDR3 nucleotides read TGTGCCAGCAGCCTCCGTACTGGGGCCAACGTCCTGACTTTC. It is translated as CASSLRTGANVLTF. The variable domain in full, with the rest retrieved from reference TRBV3-1 and TRBJ2-6, is DTAVSQTPKYLVTQMGNDKSIKCEQNLGHDTMYWYKQDSKKFLKIMFSYNNKELIINETVPNRFSPKSPDKAHLNLHINSLELGDSAVYFCASSLRTGANVLTFGAGSRLTVL.

This clonotype has a handful of counts. V gene TRBV6-5 combines with J gene TRBJ2-5; 12 nucleotides align to TRBD2. There are 18 residues in the CDR3. Germline V gene data show CDR1 as MNHEY and CDR2 as SVGAGI. The ends lost 2 bases at V and 11 bases at J; junction bases unmatched: 18. The CDR3 DNA sequence: TGTGCCAGCAGTTACGCGCCACTAGCGGGAGGACCGTTTAGAATTCAGTACTTC. The encoded protein is CASSYAPLAGGPFRIQYF.

CDR3 DNA: TGCAGTGCCCGCGAGGGGGCTGGGGCCAACGTCCTGACTTTC. Encoded protein: CSAREGAGANVLTF. The rearrangement uses TRBV20-1 and TRBJ2-6; the D gene is possibly TRBD1 (6 bases). The CDR3 spans 14 residues. The V gene lost 6 bases and the J gene lost 2 bases, with 11 bases spanning the gap. In germline, CDR1 is DFQATT, CDR2 SNEGSKA (reference sequence).

This clonotype was seen repeatedly, ten times or more. The chain recombines TRBV20-1 with TRBJ2-3; D not resolved. This CDR3 spans 13 amino acids. Between the trimmed V and J ends, which lost 3 bases and 12 bases, there was a span of 19 bases. From germline, CDR1 is DFQATT and CDR2 SNEGSKA (reference sequence). The CDR3 coding sequence is TGCAGTGCTAGCGAGACTTTCGCACCAGGACAGTATTTT. Its protein is CSASETFAPGQYF.

The chain joins TRBV2 to TRBJ2-3, with a weak D call TRBD1 (6 bases). The CDR3 extends over 14 amino acids. Germline loops: CDR1 SNHLY, CDR2 FYNNEI. V dropped 6 bases and J dropped 6 bases, with 16 bases sitting between them. CDR3 DNA sequence: TGTGCCAGCAGCAAACAGGGCAGAGGGGATACGCAGTATTTT. It yields the protein CASSKQGRGDTQYF.

CDR3 in DNA: TGTGCCAGCAGTTACTGGGTGGGAGGGGCGAGGAATGAGCAGTTCTTC. Protein sequence: CASSYWVGGARNEQFF. The rearrangement uses TRBV6-2 or TRBV6-3 and TRBJ2-1, with 7 bases matching TRBD2. Losses at the gene ends were 1 base for V and 7 bases for J; bases not matched to a gene: 10. The CDR3 consists of 16 residues. Germline lookup yields CDR1 MNHEY and CDR2 SVGEGT.

This chain connects TRBV6-1 to TRBJ2-1; no clear D. Trimming pared 1 base from V and 6 bases from J, leaving 10 bases between. CDR1 is MNHNS, CDR2 SASEGT, per germline. The CDR3 consists of 14 residues. The CDR3 DNA is TGTGCCAGCAGTGAAGTTCTAGTTTCCAATGAGCAGTTCTTC. Its protein is CASSEVLVSNEQFF.

V usage is TRBV28 and J usage is TRBJ1-6, with TRBD1 identical over 8 bases. In germline, CDR1 is MDHEN, CDR2 SYDVKM. CDR3 length: 15 amino acids. V was pared by 4 bases and J by 10 bases, with 9 bases of the junction left unmatched. The CDR3 sequence: CASSSDRGTWSPLHF. Written as DNA, the CDR3 is TGTGCCAGCAGTTCCGACAGGGGAACGTGGTCACCCCTCCACTTT.

V is TRBV7-9 and J is TRBJ2-7; 8 nucleotides match TRBD2. The CDR3 runs to 14 residues. The germline CDR1 and CDR2 sequences are SEHNR and FQNEAQ (reference sequence). Losses at the gene ends were 3 bases for V and 7 bases for J; bases not matched to a gene: 8. CDR3 sequence reads: CASSFSGASGEQYF. The DNA of the CDR3 is TGTGCCAGCAGCTTTAGCGGGGCCTCGGGGGAGCAGTACTTC.

The chain links TRBV6-5 to TRBJ2-7; TRBD2 agrees at 9 bases. The J call may be in error: the DNA end matches TRBJ2-5 better. CDR3 length: 15 residues. Germline V gene sequence: CDR1 MNHEY, CDR2 SVGAGI. This CDR3 is CASSSASGVGETQYF. Here the CDR3 DNA reads TGTGCCAGCAGTTCGGCTAGCGGGGTCGGGGAGACCCAGTACTTC.

This clonotype was seen only a few times. The rearrangement links TRBV12-3 or TRBV12-4 to TRBJ2-6, with D perhaps matching TRBD1 (7 bases). The CDR3 length is 15 residues. V shed 5 bases and J shed 1 base, with 9 bases lying between them. The CDR3: CASSPGGSGANVLTF. DNA for the CDR3: TGTGCCAGCAGTCCAGGGGGGTCTGGGGCCAACGTCCTGACTTTC.

The chain links TRBV5-8 to TRBJ1-2, with TRBD1 matching over 11 bases. Germline CDR1 SGHTS, CDR2 YDEGEE. The J segment lost 8 bases and the V segment lost 4 bases, leaving 10 bases of the junction unmatched. The CDR3 runs to 15 residues. The CDR3 nucleotides are TGTGCCAGCAGCGGGGGACCCGGGACAGGGGGAGGCTACACCTTC. It yields the protein CASSGGPGTGGGYTF.

The V call is TRBV20-1, the J call TRBJ2-3; 7 bases match TRBD1. Trimming at V came to 4 bases and at J to 1 base, leaving 2 bases not matched to a gene. This CDR3 has 13 amino acids. Germline CDR1 is DFQATT and CDR2 is SNEGSKA (reference sequence). CDR3 nucleotides: TGCAGTGCTACCACAGGGGGCACAGATACGCAGTATTTT. This codes for CSATTGGTDTQYF.

The chain links TRBV2 to TRBJ2-5, with D uncertain. Germline assignment: CDR1 SNHLY and CDR2 FYNNEI. This CDR3 is 14 amino acids long. Deletions cut 3 bases from V and 7 bases from J, with 15 bases between. The DNA of the CDR3 is TGTGCCAGCAGTGAGGGCAGGTTTGTGGGGACCCAGTACTTC. Protein: CASSEGRFVGTQYF.

Notes on this clonotype: A clone one base away is much larger, so this may be a read error. V usage is TRBV12-3 or TRBV12-4 and J usage is TRBJ2-7, with D perhaps TRBD1 or TRBD2 (5 bases each). The V and J ends lost 7 bases and 4 bases respectively, with 17 bases between them. The CDR3 runs to 14 residues. CDR3 protein: CASIFRDGSYEQYF. CDR3 nucleotide sequence: TGTGCCAGCATTTTTAGGGACGGATCTTACGAGCAGTACTTC.